Detailed here is one T cell receptor (beta chain). These data come from a study of shared clonotypes between healthy human individuals. The repertoire was sequenced with immunoSEQ multiplex PCR; TCRdb's copy has only in-frame clones and lacks some. The sample lists just over 2,000,000 clones, roughly 94% seen once, with about 1.1% in the top ten. The CDR3 has 16 amino acids. Germline CDR1 is LNHDA and CDR2 is SQIVND (reference sequence). Trimming stripped 5 bases from V and 6 bases from J, with 22 bases between. Terminally differentiated effector memory CD45RA+ cells were excluded by CCR7 positive selection of CD45RO-negative cells.

This sequence originates from a man between 18 and 29 years old in good health. Sequencing used naive CD8+ T cells sorted from blood. V is TRBV19 and J is TRBJ1-2, with D unclear. This CDR3 is CASSPFSEGYADGYTF. CDR3 bases: TGTGCCAGTAGTCCTTTTAGTGAGGGATACGCAGATGGCTACACCTTC.